This TCR beta chain was sequenced in a study of blood T cell repertoires in COVID-19. Study background: Nucleic acid was either cDNA or gDNA, and it came from T cells, B-cell-depleted T cells, or PBMCs.

Here immunoSEQ multiplex PCR was the method, and the copy in TCRdb shows in-frame clones only, minus some. The sample records 52,000 or so clones, about 82% being singletons. V shed 8 bases and J shed 6 bases, with 21 bases lying between them. Germline loops: CDR1 MNHEY, CDR2 SVGAGI. This CDR3 is built from 15 residues. Sequenced: peripheral blood. The V and J genes are TRBV6-5 and TRBJ2-3; D possibly corresponds to TRBD1 (6 bases). This receptor was obtained from a human donor in a cohort sampled during active COVID-19. In DNA, the CDR3 is TGTGCCAGCTCTCCGGGACAACCGATGTCGGATACGCAGTATTTT. Protein product: CASSPGQPMSDTQYF.